Here is one T cell receptor (beta chain) with its context. This clonotype came up many times. This clone's antigen is unknown. Within one base of it there is no much larger clone, and no base qualities were kept. The entry originates in a study of regulatory T cells in long-lasting Graves disease (dated by TCRdb to the early 2020s). Context from the whole study: In the newly diagnosed Graves' disease group, patients had been taking antithyroid drugs for less than 3 months. Patients with persistent Graves' disease were compared with patients with newly diagnosed Graves' disease using TCR sequencing and RNA sequencing of peripheral blood. The study was conducted in China and was registered as a clinical trial. A total of approximately 35 samples underwent TCR sequencing: about 13 from persistent and roughly 20 from newly diagnosed Graves' disease patients. Results and caveats for the whole study, not just this receptor: Persistent Graves' disease patients showed lower TCR Shannon entropy and fewer highly expanded clones than newly diagnosed patients, suggesting clonal expansion. Preferential use of TRBV28, TRBJ1-2 and TRBJ2-5 was observed in persistent disease, whereas TRBV20-1 and TRBJ2-1 were favored in newly diagnosed disease. The study examined only peripheral blood because the primary lesion, thyroid tissue, could not be accessed. Sequencing and analysis were limited to the TCR beta chain. The small sample size was acknowledged by the authors as a limitation that may reduce accuracy. Persistent patients shared more public clonotypes among themselves (around 2,500) than newly diagnosed patients did (over 900).

Library generation was performed with multiplex PCR. The sequencer listed for this sample is Illumina HiSeq 4000. To build TCR beta libraries, CDR3 regions were amplified by Arm-PCR using iRepertoire HTBI primers. Gel purification was performed on PCR products prior to sequencing. Under the source paper's analysis protocol: A total of fewer than 80 TRBV and some 13 TRBJ segments were identified across samples and were used for gene usage analysis of CDR3 amino acid clonotypes. COPE and FqMerger were used to merge filtered high-quality paired reads into contigs. BLAST was used to align contigs to IMGT TRBV, TRBD and TRBJ reference genes, and CDR3 was defined according to IMGT. Clonotypes above 0.1% frequency were classified as highly expanded clones. Shannon entropy was used to measure repertoire diversity, and the Gini coefficient was used to measure V-J evenness. A clonotype was considered public if more than one individual shared it. The public reads were reanalyzed by TCRdb: fastp trimming at Q25, MiXCR alignment, in-frame beta chains only. Each record represents a unique CDR3 protein, reported with the most common genes and DNA among its rows. The V and J calls shown here were made by TCRdb, not taken from the authors' results. The sample table lists 400,000 to 450,000 distinct CDR3 sequences, about 16% of them with a count of one. Of the sample, about 11% is held by the ten largest clones.

This specimen's time point label, interpreted: newly diagnosed GD, antithyroid drugs for less than 3 months. For both TCR sequencing and RNA sequencing, RNA was extracted from PBMCs in TRIzol. The diagnosis of Graves' disease followed American Thyroid Association guidelines. Patients were recruited from an endocrinology department in Xi'an, China. Each patient gave approximately 10 milliliters of peripheral blood, collected in an EDTA anticoagulant tube. Ficoll Paque Plus density gradient separation was used to isolate PBMCs, and no additional T cell sorting was done. An Agilent 2100 Bioanalyzer and agarose gel were used to check RNA quality, and a NanoDrop 2000 was used to measure RNA concentration. The germline V gene specifies SNHLY as CDR1 and FYNNEI as CDR2. Including the terminal cysteine and phenylalanine, the CDR3 comprises 13 residues. CDR3 DNA only is kept here, 39 bases in frame from base 1. Cut back by 2 bases and 5 bases, the V and J ends lie 10 bases apart.

These data also formed part of another study, on T cells in Graves' hyperthyroidism and ophthalmopathy. The second study's authors report: Graves' hyperthyroidism was defined as stable when no progression to ophthalmopathy occurred over 18 months of follow-up. Hyperthyroidism patients were aged 18 to 65 years and newly diagnosed, with disease duration of less than 2 months. Exclusion was applied to patients with uncontrolled infections, other autoimmune diseases, pregnancy or lactation. Diagnoses were established on the basis of clinical symptoms, serum thyroxine and TRAb, thyroid ultrasound, and orbital computed tomography. The TCR CDR3 was subjected to a first round of RT-PCR using the HTBI primer set and the Qiagen OneStep RT-PCR kit. Most expanded thyroid clonotypes (frequency above 0.001) were also detected in blood, suggesting blood repertoires may reflect thyroid immune responses. A model built on a 13 V-J signature distinguished ophthalmopathy from stable hyperthyroidism, reaching roughly 88% sensitivity and about 81% specificity in cross-validation and 80%/75% in testing. In validation, the model predicted progression to ophthalmopathy with just under 71% sensitivity and 72% to 85% specificity, a median of approximately 6.5 months before onset. A discovery cohort of roughly 96 patients, roughly 45 with Graves' ophthalmopathy and under 60 with stable Graves' hyperthyroidism, was used to find distinguishing TCR V-J signatures. Prospective prediction of ophthalmopathy was tested in an independent validation cohort consisting of 18 to 20 hyperthyroidism patients and around 16 patients who later progressed to ophthalmopathy. The 85 to 100 discovery patients were divided at random into training and test sets in a 7:3 ratio. In more than 5 Graves' hyperthyroidism patients, the study also compared T-cell repertoires from thyroid tissue with T-cell repertoires from blood. After blood sampling, hyperthyroidism patients were treated with methimazole at a starting dose of 30 mg daily, and ophthalmopathy patients were treated with high-dose intravenous methylprednisolone. Libraries were constructed in a second round of multiplex PCR, after which size selection and purification were carried out. Sequencing of the libraries was done on an Illumina HiSeq2000 using paired-end 100 bp reads. SOAPnuke was used to process the raw data, removing reads that contained adapters or uncalled bases, had a mean Phred below 15, or lacked an exact match to the constant primer or identifier. High-quality paired reads were merged with COPE v1.2.5, and unique nucleotide sequences were defined as clonotypes. Clonotypes were aligned to IMGT TRBV, TRBD and TRBJ reference segments using MiTCR v1.1. The analysis was restricted to V-J combinations with a frequency above 0.0001, which together covered 99.2% of the repertoires. The TCS score was defined as the ratio of F50 (clonal expansion) to E x V (chaos), calculated using BLOSUM62-based TCRdist between CDR3 peptides within each V-J. Welch's t-statistics and random forest reduced 514 V-J features to 13, which were used in a naive Bayes classifier (R e1071). Sample size was not statistically predetermined, and blinding of investigators to group allocation was not performed. TCR Vbeta CDR3 sequencing of 120 to 150 peripheral blood samples (under 45 ophthalmopathy, 75 hyperthyroidism and some 17 progressor patients) is reported in the paper.

The TCR comes from a woman aged 25 to 39 with Graves disease. Donor details come from another sample of the same person, matched by shared clones. The input for sequencing was peripheral blood mononuclear cells (PBMCs), taken at new diagnosis, from a patient treated with antithyroid drugs. The chain joins TRBV2 to TRBJ2-7, with TRBD1 perhaps the D gene, on 5 matching bases. The DNA reads TGTGCCAGCAGTGAATCCCCCAGGGACGAGCAGTACTTC. Its coded protein is CASSESPRDEQYF.